These 9 T cell receptor beta chains originate from one sample sequenced in a study of blood T cell repertoires in COVID-19. The method was immunoSEQ multiplex PCR; TCRdb's version includes in-frame clones alone and lacks a portion of them. The sample consists of some 100,000 clones, 80% to 95% of them appearing once. The sequenced sample was peripheral blood. These receptors originate from a man aged 55 to 69 with acute or convalescent COVID-19.

This clone came up a few times. The chain is built from TRBV7-9 and TRBJ2-1; TRBD2 matches 10 bases. The CDR3 extends over 16 amino acids. The germline V gene has CDR1 SEHNR and CDR2 FQNEAQ (reference sequence). V was pared by 5 bases and J by 2 bases, with 6 bases of the junction left unmatched. The CDR3 DNA is TGTGCCAGCAGCGTCATAGCGGGAGGAACCTACAATGAGCAGTTCTTC. It is translated as CASSVIAGGTYNEQFF.

V usage is TRBV28 and J usage is TRBJ1-1; 10 bases align to TRBD1. V shed 7 bases, J shed 1 base, and the junction held 9 bases outside the gene matches. The length of the CDR3 is 16 residues. Germline CDR1 reads MDHEN; CDR2 reads SYDVKM. CDR3: CASNLPGTGANTEAFF. The CDR3 DNA reads as TGTGCCAGCAACCTACCTGGGACAGGGGCGAACACTGAAGCTTTCTTT.

The chain recombines TRBV10-2 with TRBJ2-1; 9 bases fit TRBD2. The CDR3 extends over 17 amino acids. Losses at the gene ends were 2 bases for V and 1 base for J; bases not matched to a gene: 6. Germline assignment: CDR1 WSHSY and CDR2 SAAADI. The chain's CDR3 is CASSEDTSGYSYNEQFF. CDR3 bases: TGCGCCAGCAGTGAGGATACTAGCGGGTATTCCTACAATGAGCAGTTCTTC.

DNA for the CDR3: TGTGCCTGGAGTATGACACTTAACAATGAGCAGTTCTTC. Its protein is CAWSMTLNNEQFF. The chain combines TRBV30 with TRBJ2-1; no firm D call. This CDR3 region has 13 residues. V lost 2 bases and J 5 bases, leaving 10 bases between the germline ends. CDR1 is GTSNPN and CDR2 is SVGIG in the germline V gene (reference sequence).

J is TRBJ2-2 and V is TRBV11-2; D uncertain. Trimming stripped 5 bases from V and 7 bases from J, with 8 bases between. The CDR3 is 12 residues long. In germline, CDR1 is SGHAT, CDR2 FQNNGV. CDR3 nucleotides: TGTGCCAGCAGCCCTCTTCTCGGGGAGCTGTTTTTT. The encoded protein is CASSPLLGELFF.

The V gene is TRBV27, the J gene TRBJ2-1; TRBD1 matches at 10 bases. The length of the CDR3 is 16 residues. Germline V gene sequence: CDR1 MNHEY, CDR2 SMNVEV (reference sequence). V gave up 5 bases and J gave up 5 bases; unmatched junction bases: 9. Here the CDR3 DNA reads TGTGCCAGCAGTGCCAAGCCGGGACAGGGGAACAATGAGCAGTTCTTC. Protein product: CASSAKPGQGNNEQFF.

The J gene is TRBJ1-2, the V gene TRBV4-1; D is undetermined. CDR1 MGHRA and CDR2 YSYEKL come from the germline V gene. V lost 6 bases, J lost 5 bases, and 16 bases lay in between. CDR3 length: 14 residues. In DNA, the CDR3 is TGCGCCAGCAGTGGGAGGGAAACTACTTATGGCTACACCTTC. Residues: CASSGRETTYGYTF.

This clone has more than one count but fewer than ten. CDR3 bases: TGTGCCAGTAGGCGTCATAGCGCCCGCCTGGACAATGAGCAGTTCTTC. Its translation: CASRRHSARLDNEQFF. This chain links TRBV19 with TRBJ2-1, with D perhaps matching TRBD2 (5 bases). The V end lost 6 bases, the J end lost 5 bases, and 20 bases lay between the germline ends. CDR1 is LNHDA and CDR2 is SQIVND in the germline V gene (reference sequence). This CDR3 has 16 amino acids. Looking up the rest from reference TRBV19 and TRBJ2-1 gives the full variable domain: DGGITQSPKYLFRKEGQNVTLSCEQNLNHDAMYWYRQDPGQGLRLIYYSQIVNDFQKGDIAEGYSVSREKKESFPLTVTSAQKNPTAFYLCASRRHSARLDNEQFFGPGTRLTVL.

The J gene is TRBJ1-4, the V gene TRBV5-1; D is possibly TRBD1 (6 bases). V lost 1 base to trimming and J lost 7 bases, with 14 bases between them. Germline V lookup: CDR1 SGHRS, CDR2 YFSETQ. This CDR3 spans 15 amino acids. CDR3 coding DNA: TGCGCCAGCAGCTTGCGGTCAGGGGAAGTTGAAAAACTGTTTTTT. Its translation: CASSLRSGEVEKLFF.